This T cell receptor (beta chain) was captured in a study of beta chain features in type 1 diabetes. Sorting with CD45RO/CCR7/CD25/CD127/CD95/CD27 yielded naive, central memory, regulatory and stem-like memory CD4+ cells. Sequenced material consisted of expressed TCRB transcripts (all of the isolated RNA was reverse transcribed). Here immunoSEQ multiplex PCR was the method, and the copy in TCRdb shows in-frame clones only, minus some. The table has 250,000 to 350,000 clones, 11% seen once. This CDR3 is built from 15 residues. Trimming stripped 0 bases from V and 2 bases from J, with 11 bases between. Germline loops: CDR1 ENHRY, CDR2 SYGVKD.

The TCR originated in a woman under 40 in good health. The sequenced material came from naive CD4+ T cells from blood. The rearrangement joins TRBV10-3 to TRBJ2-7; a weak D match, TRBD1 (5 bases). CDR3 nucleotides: TGTGCCATCAGTGAGTCGGCAGGGATGCCCTACGAGCAGTACTTC. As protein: CAISESAGMPYEQYF.